One and the same sample provided the 27 T cell receptor beta chains below, sequenced in a study of post-analysis software for immune sequencing data. Notes on the study in general: Five or six TRBV segments, including TRBV5-6, TRBV5-1 and TRBV20-1, were more frequent in patients than controls.

Their antigen targets remain unknown. Tagging with unique molecular identifiers was a feature of the TCR beta cDNA libraries. TCRdb used MiXCR to reprocess the PCR reads, holding one entry per CDR3 protein. Counted here are some 890,000 distinct CDR3 sequences, about 57% occurring once; the ten biggest clones make up under 6%. The material sequenced was blood. The receptor set was obtained from a girl aged 10 to 17 with multiple sclerosis.

A few counts support this clonotype. The chain joins TRBV18 to TRBJ1-5; 7 bases align to TRBD1. This CDR3 region has 14 residues. Germline V CDR1 and CDR2: KGHSH, LQKENI. V dropped 5 bases and J dropped 1; count of bases not matched to a gene: 2. This chain's CDR3 is CASSSQGSNQPQHF. CDR3 DNA: TGTGCCAGCTCATCACAGGGGAGCAATCAGCCCCAGCATTTT.

The chain combines TRBV20-1 with TRBJ1-1; TRBD1 is a possible D gene (6 bases). Germline assignment: CDR1 DFQATT and CDR2 SNEGSKA (reference sequence). CDR3 length: 13 amino acids. Trimming removed 0 bases at V and 5 bases at J, with 10 bases between. The CDR3 loop is CSARDAGTTEAFF. The CDR3 DNA follows: TGCAGTGCTAGAGATGCAGGGACAACTGAAGCTTTCTTT.

This clonotype has just one count. This chain links TRBV7-8 with TRBJ1-1; D call uncertain. The V gene's germline CDR1 is SGHVS and CDR2 FQNEAQ. The length of the CDR3 is 13 residues. Trimming removed 2 bases from V and 7 bases from J, with 11 bases in between. CDR3 region: CASSLLNSLEAFF. CDR3 nucleotides: TGTGCCAGCAGCTTATTGAACAGTCTTGAAGCTTTCTTT.

This clonotype was picked up one time. The V gene is TRBV12-3 or TRBV12-4, the J gene TRBJ2-7; D is undetermined. The CDR3 covers 14 residues. Between the trimmed V and J ends, which lost 5 bases and 7 bases, there was a span of 18 bases. For the CDR3, the DNA is TGTGCCAGCAGTCCTGGACGGGTCCAAGGAGAGCAGTACTTC. Translating it yields CASSPGRVQGEQYF.

The gene calls are TRBV20-1 and TRBJ2-5; D remains ambiguous. There are 14 residues in the CDR3. The germline V and J ends were trimmed by 6 bases and 5 bases, with 19 bases remaining between them. The germline V gene encodes CDR1 DFQATT and CDR2 SNEGSKA (reference sequence). The CDR3, as DNA: TGCAGTGCCAGGCGCGATAGCCCTGGGGAGACCCAGTACTTC. It encodes CSARRDSPGETQYF.

V usage is TRBV20-1 and J usage is TRBJ2-7, with 7 positions matching TRBD2. The V segment lost 3 bases and the J segment 2 bases; nucleotides outside the gene matches: 7. Germline V gene lookup returns CDR1 DFQATT and CDR2 SNEGSKA (reference sequence). The CDR3 extends over 14 amino acids. The CDR3 DNA reads TGCAGTGCTAGGAGGCGGGAGCCTGCCTACGAGCAGTACTTC. Translated, it gives CSARRREPAYEQYF.

This clonotype was seen once. V gene TRBV4-1 combines with J gene TRBJ2-5; D is perhaps TRBD2 (6 bases). V shed 10 bases and J shed 11 bases, with 29 bases lying between them. CDR1 is MGHRA, CDR2 YSYEKL, per germline. This CDR3 is built from 15 residues. The DNA of the CDR3 is TGCGCCACCAAAAATCGAATAGCGGATTACAATGAGCAGTACTTC. Translated, it gives CATKNRIADYNEQYF.

This clonotype has more than one count but fewer than ten. This chain connects TRBV12-3 or TRBV12-4 to TRBJ2-4; a weak D match, TRBD1 (5 bases). The J call may not be correct, given that the DNA end is closer to TRBJ2-7. The CDR3 contains 12 residues. The CDR3: CASSLLGVEQYF. DNA for the CDR3: TGTGCCAGCAGTTTGTTAGGGGTCGAGCAGTACTTC.

The chain couples TRBV4-1 to TRBJ2-5; TRBD2 matches 10 bases. The germline gives CDR1 MGHRA, CDR2 YSYEKL. After removal of 2 bases from V and 0 bases from J, the junction contained 12 bases not matched to a gene. The CDR3 covers 19 residues. CDR3 loop: CASSQSPSGGPGYQETQYF. Here the CDR3 DNA reads TGCGCCAGCAGCCAAAGCCCTAGCGGGGGCCCGGGGTACCAAGAGACCCAGTACTTC.

The chain joins TRBV5-1 to TRBJ1-1; D is undetermined. The CDR3 has 13 amino acids. V was trimmed by 0 bases and J by 6 bases, leaving 9 bases between them. Germline loops: CDR1 SGHRS, CDR2 YFSETQ. The CDR3 sequence is CASSLGQESEAFF. The CDR3 nucleotides are TGCGCCAGCAGCTTGGGGCAGGAGTCTGAAGCTTTCTTT.

V gene TRBV5-1 combines with J gene TRBJ2-5; 10 bases match TRBD2. The V gene's germline CDR1 is SGHRS and CDR2 YFSETQ. The CDR3 has 16 residues. The V and J ends lost 4 bases and 7 bases, in that order; junction bases with no gene match: 13. The CDR3 DNA reads TGCGCCAGCAGCCCCCAATCTAGCGGGAGTTTTGGGACCCAGTACTTC. It codes for CASSPQSSGSFGTQYF. Using reference TRBV5-1 and TRBJ2-5 for the parts outside the CDR3, the full variable domain is KAGVTQTPRYLIKTRGQQVTLSCSPISGHRSVSWYQQTPGQGLQFLFEYFSETQRNKGNFPGRFSGRQFSNSRSEMNVSTLELGDSALYLCASSPQSSGSFGTQYFGPGTRLLVL.

The chain uses TRBV7-3 and TRBJ1-2, with 8 nucleotides matching TRBD1. J gave up 6 bases and V 5 bases, and 11 bases lay outside the gene matches. Germline CDR1 and CDR2: SGHTA and FQGTGA. CDR3 size: 15 residues. CDR3 nucleotides: TGTGCCAGCAGCCCATCGGATTCGGGACAGGATGGCTACACCTTC. Translation gives CASSPSDSGQDGYTF.

This clonotype occurred once. The rearrangement links TRBV3-1 to TRBJ2-5; a possible D gene is TRBD1 (5 bases). The V and J ends lost 0 bases and 11 bases respectively, with 19 bases between them. The CDR3 is made up of 15 amino acids. Germline CDR1 and CDR2: LGHDT and YNNKEL (reference sequence). CDR3 residues: CASSQDRRVGNEQYF. CDR3 sequence (DNA): TGTGCCAGCAGCCAAGATCGCAGGGTCGGCAATGAGCAGTACTTC.

Only a few counts were recorded for this clonotype. The chain combines TRBV3-1 with TRBJ1-2, with 9 bases lining up with TRBD1. Germline assignment: CDR1 LGHDT and CDR2 YNNKEL (reference sequence). The CDR3 runs 14 residues. V shed 4 bases, J shed 9 bases, and the junction held 9 bases outside the gene matches. The CDR3 loop is CASSPVGQGRSYTF. CDR3 DNA sequence: TGTGCCAGCAGCCCCGTGGGACAGGGTAGGAGCTACACCTTC.

V gene TRBV29-1 combines with J gene TRBJ1-5, with D tentatively TRBD1 (5 bases). The germline V gene encodes CDR1 SQVTM and CDR2 ANQGSEA. Between the trimmed V and J ends, which lost 1 base and 3 bases, there was a span of 13 bases. This CDR3 contains 15 residues. The CDR3: CSVEGDGDLNQPQHF. In DNA, the CDR3 is TGCAGCGTTGAAGGGGACGGGGATCTCAATCAGCCCCAGCATTTT.

The chain links TRBV5-1 to TRBJ2-2; 8 bases are a match to TRBD2. J gave up 2 bases and V 2 bases, and 5 bases lay outside the gene matches. CDR1 is SGHRS, CDR2 YFSETQ, per germline. This CDR3 spans 16 amino acids. CDR3 loop: CASSFGSGSNTGELFF. As DNA, the CDR3 is TGCGCCAGCAGCTTTGGAAGCGGGAGTAACACCGGGGAGCTGTTTTTT.

The genes are TRBV20-1 and TRBJ1-1; a weak D match, TRBD1 (6 bases). Germline V gene sequence: CDR1 DFQATT, CDR2 SNEGSKA (reference sequence). The CDR3 covers 14 residues. V lost 4 bases and J lost 0, with 12 bases in between. CDR3 in amino acids: CSATAGALNTEAFF. DNA of the CDR3: TGCAGTGCTACCGCAGGGGCCTTGAACACTGAAGCTTTCTTT.

The table lists this clonotype with a few counts. The J gene is TRBJ2-7, the V gene TRBV20-1; D is uncertain. The tail of the sequence fits TRBJ2-5 better, so the J call may be wrong. CDR1 is DFQATT and CDR2 is SNEGSKA in the germline V gene (reference sequence). CDR3 length: 12 amino acids. The CDR3 loop reads CSARESLETQYF. The CDR3 DNA follows: TGCAGTGCTAGAGAGTCGTTGGAGACCCAGTACTTC.

The chain uses TRBV25-1 and TRBJ1-2; the D gene is possibly TRBD1 (5 bases). The CDR3 has 14 residues. The V gene's germline CDR1 is MGHDK and CDR2 SYGVNS. The germline V and J ends were trimmed by 7 bases and 4 bases, with 16 bases remaining between them. CDR3 coding DNA: TGTGCCAGCACTGGCGACAGTTCCCTCTATGGCTACACCTTC. This encodes CASTGDSSLYGYTF.

The chain carries TRBV5-1 and TRBJ2-3, with 7 bases fitting TRBD2. Germline V gene sequence: CDR1 SGHRS, CDR2 YFSETQ. With V trimmed by 4 bases and J by 1 base, 9 bases remained unmatched. CDR3 size: 16 residues. CDR3 coding DNA: TGCGCCAGCAGCCCAGCTAGCGGTCGGGGCACAGATACGCAGTATTTT. This translates into CASSPASGRGTDTQYF.

This clonotype turned up a few times. J is TRBJ2-7 and V is TRBV10-3; perhaps TRBD2 as D (6 bases). Germline CDR1 and CDR2: ENHRY and SYGVKD. This CDR3 comprises 14 residues. V lost 3 bases and J 4 bases, leaving 13 bases between the germline ends. In DNA, the CDR3 is TGTGCCATCAGTGATCATCGGGAGTTGTACGAGCAGTACTTC. This encodes CAISDHRELYEQYF.

The chain has TRBV3-1 and TRBJ2-4; unclear D gene. The end of the DNA aligns better with TRBJ2-7, so the J call may be wrong. Germline values: CDR1 LGHDT, CDR2 YNNKEL (reference sequence). The CDR3 consists of 13 residues. The CDR3 sequence: CASSQVSAYEQYF. The CDR3 DNA sequence: TGTGCCAGCAGCCAAGTCTCAGCCTACGAGCAGTACTTC.

The chain has TRBV7-6 and TRBJ1-2; no clear D. The CDR3 is 14 amino acids. Trimming removed 8 bases from V and 4 bases from J, with 17 bases in between. Germline assignment: CDR1 SGHVS and CDR2 FNYEAQ. The CDR3 DNA sequence: TGTGCCAGCGGGCCCCTCAGCGGGAGCTATGGCTACACCTTC. Protein: CASGPLSGSYGYTF. Looking up the rest from reference TRBV7-6 and TRBJ1-2 gives the full variable domain: GAGVSQSPRYKVTKRGQDVALRCDPISGHVSLYWYRQALGQGPEFLTYFNYEAQQDKSGLPNDRFSAERPEGSISTLTIQRTEQRDSAMYRCASGPLSGSYGYTFGSGTRLTVV.

This clonotype was seen a handful of times. The chain is built from TRBV5-1 and TRBJ1-6; tentative D call: TRBD1 (5 bases). This CDR3 is 18 amino acids long. Trimming removed 7 bases at V and 8 bases at J, with 28 bases between. CDR1 is SGHRS, CDR2 YFSETQ, per germline. The chain's CDR3 is CASRISSVGATSDSPLHF. The CDR3 DNA sequence: TGCGCCAGCCGAATCTCTTCCGTCGGGGCGACATCCGATTCACCCCTCCACTTT.

The V and J genes are TRBV7-8 and TRBJ2-7, with TRBD1 matching 10 bases. CDR3 size: 15 residues. Trimming cost V 5 bases and J 2 bases; bases outside gene matches: 6. CDR1 SGHVS and CDR2 FQNEAQ come from the germline V gene. The CDR3 nucleotides read TGTGCCAGCAGCCAGCGGGGGACAGGGGCCTACGAGCAGTACTTC. This translates into CASSQRGTGAYEQYF.

The gene calls are TRBV5-6 and TRBJ2-5; 8 bases are a match to TRBD2. The trim removed 4 bases at V and 5 bases at J, leaving 10 bases unmatched. The length of the CDR3 is 15 residues. Germline CDR1 reads SGHDT; CDR2 reads YYEEEE. The CDR3 sequence is CASSPWAGGRETQYF. For the CDR3, the DNA is TGTGCCAGCAGCCCCTGGGCGGGGGGCCGGGAGACCCAGTACTTC.

The table lists this clonotype with a few counts. The chain recombines TRBV4-1 with TRBJ1-2; 9 bases are a match to TRBD1. The CDR3 extends over 18 amino acids. CDR1 MGHRA and CDR2 YSYEKL come from the germline V gene. V was pared by 4 bases and J by 4 bases, with 16 bases of the junction left unmatched. The CDR3 sequence: CASSPDSVGTGHTYGYTF. The CDR3 nucleotides read TGCGCCAGCAGCCCCGACTCGGTCGGGACAGGGCACACCTATGGCTACACCTTC.